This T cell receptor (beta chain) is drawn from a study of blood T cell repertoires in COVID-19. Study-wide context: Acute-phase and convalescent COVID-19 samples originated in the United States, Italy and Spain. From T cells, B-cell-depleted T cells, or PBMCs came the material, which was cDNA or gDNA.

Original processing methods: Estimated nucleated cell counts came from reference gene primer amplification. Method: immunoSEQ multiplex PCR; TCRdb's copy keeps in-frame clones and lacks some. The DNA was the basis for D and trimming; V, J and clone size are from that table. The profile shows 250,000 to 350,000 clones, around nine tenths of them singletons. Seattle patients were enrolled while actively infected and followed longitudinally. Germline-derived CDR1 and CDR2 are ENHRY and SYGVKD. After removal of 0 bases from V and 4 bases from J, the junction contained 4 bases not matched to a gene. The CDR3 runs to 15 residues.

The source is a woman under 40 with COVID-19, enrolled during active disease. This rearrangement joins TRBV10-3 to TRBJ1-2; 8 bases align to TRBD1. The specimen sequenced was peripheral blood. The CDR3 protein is CAISESGTGIYGYTF. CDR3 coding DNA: TGTGCCATCAGTGAGTCGGGGACAGGCATCTATGGCTACACCTTC.